These T cell receptor beta chains were read from a single sample in a study of shared clonotypes between healthy human individuals. The method was immunoSEQ multiplex PCR; TCRdb's version includes in-frame clones alone and lacks a portion of them. The sample shows about 680,000 clones, 73% of them seen only once. The sequencing sample was made of memory CD4+ T cells sorted from blood. Receptor source: a woman between 25 and 40 years old in good health. The CDR3 runs from the conserved cysteine through the conserved F or W. The D gene is left open where the match is weak. For some rows the clone size is stated as once, few or many, or as a class when expanded; others skip it.

v_call	d_call	j_call	clone_size	cdr3_nt	cdr3_aa
TRBV19	NA	TRBJ2-1	NA	TGTGCCAGTAGTATGCGGGAAGGTGAGCAGTTCTTC	CASSMREGEQFF
TRBV6-1	TRBD1	TRBJ1-2	NA	TGTGCCAGCAGTCGTGACAGGGAGTCTTTTGGCTACACCTTC	CASSRDRESFGYTF
TRBV4-2	TRBD1	TRBJ1-5	NA	TGTGCCAGCAGCCAAGATACGGGGACAGGGATCCAGCCCCAGCATTTT	CASSQDTGTGIQPQHF
TRBV19	NA	TRBJ1-2	NA	TGTGCCAGTAGTACCCCCCCCGGGAGGGCGCCGAGACACTACACCTTC	CASSTPPGRAPRHYTF
TRBV6-1	NA	TRBJ2-5	NA	TGTGCCAGCAGTGACCGTCAAGAGACCCAGTACTTC	CASSDRQETQYF
TRBV30	TRBD1	TRBJ1-6	NA	TGTGCCTGGAGTTTAGACAGGGGGAATTCACCCCTCCACTTT	CAWSLDRGNSPLHF
TRBV7-3	TRBD1	TRBJ2-1	NA	TGTGCCAGCAGCTGGACAGGGGACTCCTACAATGAGCAGTTCTTC	CASSWTGDSYNEQFF
TRBV11-2	TRBD2	TRBJ2-1	NA	TGTGCCAGCAGCTCCTCCCGGACTAGCTGGAAACACAATGAGCAGTTCTTC	CASSSSRTSWKHNEQFF
TRBV7-2	NA	TRBJ2-2	few	TGTGCCAGCAGCCCACGACTAGTGTCCGGGGAGCTGTTTTTT	CASSPRLVSGELFF
TRBV2	TRBD1	TRBJ2-3	NA	TGTGCCAGCAGTCAAACAGGGGAAGGGCGGTATTTT	CASSQTGEGRYF
TRBV7-9	NA	TRBJ2-7	NA	TGTGCCAGCAGCCGACGAGGGCGTTACGAGCAGTACTTC	CASSRRGRYEQYF
TRBV10-3	TRBD1	TRBJ2-7	NA	TGTGCCATCAGTCCCCTGACAGGGAACTACGAGCAGTACTTC	CAISPLTGNYEQYF
TRBV2	TRBD2	TRBJ2-7	NA	TGTGCCAGCAAGGGGTCGGTAGCGGGAGACGAGCAGTACTTC	CASKGSVAGDEQYF
TRBV5-1	NA	TRBJ1-3	NA	TGCGCCAGCAGAATGGGTGATCTGGTGGGAAACACCATATATTTT	CASRMGDLVGNTIYF
TRBV28	NA	TRBJ1-2	NA	TGTGCCACCCGGGACTCCTTGAGCAACTATGGCTACACCTTC	CATRDSLSNYGYTF
TRBV5-1	NA	TRBJ1-2	NA	TGCGCCAGCAGCTGGGCGCAGGGGTACTATGGCTACACCTTC	CASSWAQGYYGYTF
TRBV28	TRBD1	TRBJ1-2	NA	TGTGCCAGCAGCCCCGACAGGGGAAGCGGCTACACCTTC	CASSPDRGSGYTF
TRBV6-5	NA	TRBJ1-2	NA	TGTGCCAGCAGTTACTCGTACGATTCTAACTATGGCTACACCTTC	CASSYSYDSNYGYTF
TRBV6-6	NA	TRBJ2-7	once	TGTGCCAGCAGTTACACCAATTCCTACGAGCAGTACTTC	CASSYTNSYEQYF
TRBV7-8	NA	TRBJ2-3	NA	TGTGCCAGCAACCAGGGGTCCTGGACTCCACTCACAGATACGCAGTATTTT	CASNQGSWTPLTDTQYF
TRBV4-2	TRBD1	TRBJ1-2	NA	TGTGCCAGCAGCCCTAACGGAGACAGGGGACCTAACTATGGCTACACCTTC	CASSPNGDRGPNYGYTF
TRBV15	NA	TRBJ1-2	NA	TGTGCCACCAGCAGAGAGAAGGGTCCTGGCTATGGCTACACCTTC	CATSREKGPGYGYTF
TRBV5-6	TRBD1	TRBJ2-3	NA	TGTGCCAGCAGCTTGGCTGACAGGGATACAGATACGCAGTATTTT	CASSLADRDTDTQYF
TRBV7-7	NA	TRBJ2-7	NA	TGTGCCAGCAGCCGACTCCAGGGAGGCGAGCAGTACTTC	CASSRLQGGEQYF
TRBV18	NA	TRBJ1-5	NA	TGTGCCAGCTCACCAGGGCCAGATCCTCGGAATCAGCCCCAGCATTTT	CASSPGPDPRNQPQHF
TRBV5-1	TRBD2	TRBJ2-2	few	TGCGCCAGCAGCTACGCCGGGACTAGTGCAATCACCGGGGAGCTGTTTTTT	CASSYAGTSAITGELFF
TRBV15	NA	TRBJ1-5	few	TGTGCCACCAGCAGAACAGGGCTAAATCAGCCCCAGCATTTT	CATSRTGLNQPQHF
TRBV6-1	TRBD1	TRBJ2-5	NA	TGTGCCAGCAGTGGGGACAGGGGGCGAGGGGAGACCCAGTACTTC	CASSGDRGRGETQYF
TRBV19	TRBD1	TRBJ2-1	few	TGTGCCAGTAGTTTGGGACAGGTCCATTACAATGAGCAGTTCTTC	CASSLGQVHYNEQFF
TRBV7-6	NA	TRBJ1-3	NA	TGTGCCAGCAGCTTCGTGGCAGGGCAAGCTGGAAACACCATATATTTT	CASSFVAGQAGNTIYF
TRBV5-1	NA	TRBJ2-5	NA	TGCGCCAGCAGCTTACAAGGGCTCAGAGGGACCCAGTACTTC	CASSLQGLRGTQYF
TRBV28	NA	TRBJ1-6	NA	TGTGCCAGCAGTTTGCCCGCATGGGAGTCACCCCTCCACTTT	CASSLPAWESPLHF
TRBV4-2	TRBD2	TRBJ2-5	once	TGTGCCAGCAGCCAAGCCCTAGCGGGAGGGGGCCAAGAGACCCAGTACTTC	CASSQALAGGGQETQYF
TRBV5-1	NA	TRBJ1-3	NA	TGCGCCAGCAGCCCACGGGCAGGGGGAAACACCATATATTTT	CASSPRAGGNTIYF
TRBV6-6	NA	TRBJ2-5	NA	TGTGCCAGCAGCCAGGGACGGGGTCAGAAAGAGACCCAGTACTTC	CASSQGRGQKETQYF
TRBV18	TRBD2	TRBJ2-2	NA	TGTGCCAGCTCACCTCTAGCGGGAGACACCGGGGAGCTGTTTTTT	CASSPLAGDTGELFF
TRBV28	NA	TRBJ2-3	few	TGTGCCAGCAGGGCGGCAGATACGCAGTATTTT	CASRAADTQYF
TRBV28	NA	TRBJ1-2	NA	TGTGCCAGCAGTTTTTATGACTATGGCTACACCTTC	CASSFYDYGYTF
TRBV14	TRBD1	TRBJ2-1	NA	TGTGCCAGCAGCTCCCAGCTACCGGGACAGGGTCCCCATGAGCAGTTCTTC	CASSSQLPGQGPHEQFF
TRBV7-9	NA	TRBJ2-5	NA	TGTGCCAGCAGCTTCAAAAAACAGGCGTTCGGGGAGACCCAGTACTTC	CASSFKKQAFGETQYF
TRBV6-6	NA	TRBJ2-2	NA	TGTGCCAGCACTTCAAGAGGGGAGAACACCGGGGAGCTGTTTTTT	CASTSRGENTGELFF
TRBV5-1	TRBD1	TRBJ2-5	NA	TGCGCCACCAGGCCCCAAGGGGGCGTCGGAGAGACCCAGTACTTC	CATRPQGGVGETQYF
TRBV2	TRBD1	TRBJ1-2	NA	TGTGCCAGATTACTCCGGGACAGGTCTGGCTACACCTTC	CARLLRDRSGYTF
TRBV7-3	NA	TRBJ2-3	NA	TGTGCCAGCAGCCCCACGGGACTGAACACAGATACGCAGTATTTT	CASSPTGLNTDTQYF
TRBV19	TRBD2	TRBJ2-3	NA	TGTGCCAGTAGTTCATGGGGACTAGCGGGAGAAGATACGCAGTATTTT	CASSSWGLAGEDTQYF
TRBV7-2	TRBD2	TRBJ2-1	NA	TGTGCCAGCAGCTTACGATCTAGCGGCAATGAGCAGTTCTTC	CASSLRSSGNEQFF
TRBV10-3	NA	TRBJ2-3	NA	TGTGCCATCAGTGCACCTAGCACAGATACGCAGTATTTT	CAISAPSTDTQYF
TRBV25-1	NA	TRBJ2-2	NA	TGTGCCAGCACCGGACCCGGGACCGGGGAGCTGTTTTTT	CASTGPGTGELFF
TRBV27	NA	TRBJ1-5	many	TGTGCCAGCAGTTTATGGAAGACAGGTCTGGGGAATAGCAATCAGCCCCAGCATTTT	CASSLWKTGLGNSNQPQHF
TRBV28	NA	TRBJ2-7	NA	TGTGCCAGCAGTTCAGGCGAGCAGTACTTC	CASSSGEQYF
TRBV9	TRBD2	TRBJ2-5	NA	TGTGCCAGCAGCGTTAGCGGGTGGGGGGAGACCCAGTACTTC	CASSVSGWGETQYF
TRBV5-1	TRBD1	TRBJ1-4	NA	TGCGCCAGCAGCTGGGACAGGGGTTCTGAAAAACTGTTTTTT	CASSWDRGSEKLFF
TRBV7-6	NA	TRBJ2-2	NA	TGTGCCAGCAGCTTAGGGGCGGTCTTAGGGTCAGCCGGGGAGCTGTTTTTT	CASSLGAVLGSAGELFF
TRBV18	NA	TRBJ2-2	few	TGTGCCAGCTCACCCATCGGACGTCAGAACACCGGGGAGCTGTTTTTT	CASSPIGRQNTGELFF
TRBV28	NA	TRBJ2-7	NA	TGTGCCAGCAGTTTATTGGGTTCCGAGCAGTACTTC	CASSLLGSEQYF
TRBV7-8	NA	TRBJ1-5	NA	TGTGCCAGCAGCTTAGGAATAGTCCACGGGGGCAATCAGCCCCAGCATTTT	CASSLGIVHGGNQPQHF
TRBV6-1	TRBD1	TRBJ1-1	once	TGTGCCAGCAGTCCAGGACAGGGTTACACTGAAGCTTTCTTT	CASSPGQGYTEAFF
TRBV2	NA	TRBJ1-1	many	TGTGCCAGCGGAAGACAGATCGAAACTGAAGCTTTCTTT	CASGRQIETEAFF
TRBV19	TRBD1	TRBJ1-5	NA	TGTGCCAGTACCAAGGACAGGGCGGGTCAGCCCCAGCATTTT	CASTKDRAGQPQHF